The TCR beta chain under discussion was sequenced for a study of CD8+CD57+ T cells in acquired aplastic anemia. General study results and limits: Sharing between patients and controls was observed for twenty-nine CD8+ CDR3 sequences.

The sequenced patients had an expansion of CD8+CD57+ cells seen by flow cytometry. Turning to this clonotype: Its antigen is still unknown.

Germline lookup yields CDR1 SEHNR and CDR2 FQNEAQ (reference sequence). There are 14 residues in the CDR3. Trimming removed 2 bases from V and 0 bases from J, with 7 bases in between. For CDR3 and TCR beta VDJ profiling, genomic DNA was the template used. From the reads, TCRdb called clonotypes with MiXCR, one entry per CDR3 protein. In the table there are approximately 220,000 distinct CDR3 sequences, roughly 53% of which are singletons. This chain connects TRBV7-9 to TRBJ1-1; D gene ambiguous. Sequencing used sorted CD4+, CD8+, or CD8+CD57+ T cells (not recorded which) from PBMCs. The TCR sequence derives from a human donor with aplastic anemia. CDR3 residues: CASSLSPLNTEAFF. CDR3 sequence (DNA): TGTGCCAGCAGCTTATCCCCCCTGAACACTGAAGCTTTCTTT.